A selection of T cell receptor beta chains follows, all from one sample in a study of cytomegalovirus exposure and HLA in healthy donors. Using immunoSEQ multiplex PCR, the repertoire was profiled, and TCRdb retains in-frame clones only, with some absent. The repertoire consists of 150,000 to 200,000 clones, with about three quarters occurring once and the leading ten covering approximately 5%. Sequencing was performed on PBMCs. These receptors were taken from a man aged 18 to 35 in good health and CMV-seropositive. Each CDR3 is given with its conserved first and last residue. Each record gives: V gene, J gene, CDR3 protein.

TRBV6-5	TRBJ1-5	CASSYRGKGQPQHF
TRBV6-1	TRBJ2-5	CASTDAGAQETQYF
TRBV19	TRBJ1-1	CASSMGDTEAFF
TRBV6-1	TRBJ2-2	CASSEDRGRTGELFF
TRBV2	TRBJ1-2	CASSTGKGYGYTF
TRBV2	TRBJ2-1	CASSRLAGGNEQFF
TRBV19	TRBJ1-2	CASSISRDRGVYGYTF
TRBV7-3	TRBJ2-5	CASSLNGANQETQYF
TRBV5-1	TRBJ1-6	CASSPGQRNSPLHF
TRBV2	TRBJ1-5	CASSDRWTGANQPQHF
TRBV25-1	TRBJ2-1	CASSGAGTGTLNEQFF
TRBV9	TRBJ2-2	CASSVSGGANTGELFF
TRBV7-7	TRBJ2-5	CASSLAASGSRETQYF
TRBV6-1	TRBJ1-4	CASNGGWNEKLFF
TRBV5-1	TRBJ1-6	CASSLVGPYNSPLHF
TRBV2	TRBJ2-5	CASSLQETQYF
TRBV4-1	TRBJ2-2	CASSLRTGQTGELFF
TRBV2	TRBJ2-3	CASSADRGTDTQYF
TRBV11-2	TRBJ2-1	CASSSDRDNEQFF
TRBV7-2	TRBJ2-2	CASSLGDGGGYTGELFF
TRBV6-1	TRBJ1-1	CASSELQGNTEAFF
TRBV2	TRBJ1-1	CASLGENTEAFF
TRBV5-4	TRBJ1-1	CASSSDPRMNTEAFF
TRBV6-1	TRBJ1-5	CASSDKWRTTRQPQHF
TRBV27	TRBJ2-1	CASSLLRDSANEQFF
TRBV9	TRBJ1-1	CASGAGGNIAEAFF
TRBV7-9	TRBJ1-2	CASSQGVGAVLSGYTF
TRBV6-1	TRBJ1-1	CASRPPVAGRGAFF
TRBV11-2	TRBJ1-2	CASSSTRGAGLGYGYTF
TRBV9	TRBJ2-3	CASSEEQGIADTQYF
TRBV30	TRBJ2-1	CAWRGQGYNEQFF
TRBV21-1	TRBJ1-1	CASGRTGFAFF
TRBV5-4	TRBJ1-1	CASSLGDREAFF
TRBV29-1	TRBJ2-1	CSVIAGDGEQFF
TRBV5-1	TRBJ1-4	CASSFDSANEKLFF
TRBV11-2	TRBJ2-2	CASSLALAGQAGELFF
TRBV27	TRBJ2-5	CASTPAGELETQYF